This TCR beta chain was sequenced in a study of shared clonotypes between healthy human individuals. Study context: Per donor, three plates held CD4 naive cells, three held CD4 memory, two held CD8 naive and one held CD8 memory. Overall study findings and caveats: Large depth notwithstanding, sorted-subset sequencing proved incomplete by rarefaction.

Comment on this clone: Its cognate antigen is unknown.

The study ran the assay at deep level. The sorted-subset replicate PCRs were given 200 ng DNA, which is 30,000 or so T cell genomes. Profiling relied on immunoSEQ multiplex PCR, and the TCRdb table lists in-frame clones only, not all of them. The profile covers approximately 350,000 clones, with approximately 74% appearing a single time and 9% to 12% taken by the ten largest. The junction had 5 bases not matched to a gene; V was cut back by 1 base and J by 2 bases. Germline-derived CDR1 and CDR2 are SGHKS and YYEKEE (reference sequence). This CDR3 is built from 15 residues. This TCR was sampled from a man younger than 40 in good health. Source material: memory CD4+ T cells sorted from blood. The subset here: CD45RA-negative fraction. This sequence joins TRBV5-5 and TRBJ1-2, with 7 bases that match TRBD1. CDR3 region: CASSLMTGLNYGYTF. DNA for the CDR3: TGTGCCAGCAGCTTGATGACAGGGCTAAACTATGGCTACACCTTC.